A selection of T cell receptor beta chains follows, all from one sample in a study of T cells after yellow fever vaccination. TCRdb redid the calling of the 5' RACE reads with MiXCR, one entry per CDR3 protein. The sample has under 600,000 distinct CDR3 sequences; 20% to 25% are singletons. Sequencing used PBMCs, obtained roughly 23 days after the first yellow fever vaccination. All receptors come from a man younger than 30 who received the YFV17D yellow fever vaccine. The conserved cysteine and the conserved F or W are not part of the CDR3 here. Not all rows give a size; the values are once, few, many and, for expanded clones, a class.

v_gene: TRBV5-4
j_gene: TRBJ2-5
abundance: .
len: 13
CDR3aa: ASSSAGTSYETQY

v_gene: TRBV7-2
j_gene: TRBJ1-2
abundance: .
len: 14
CDR3aa: ASSLERGLTNYGYT

v_gene: TRBV24-1
j_gene: TRBJ2-1
abundance: few
len: 13
CDR3aa: ATSSDLGVGDEQF

v_gene: TRBV29-1
j_gene: TRBJ1-5
abundance: .
len: 14
CDR3aa: SVSNRGQGINQPQH

v_gene: TRBV6-1
j_gene: TRBJ2-5
abundance: few
len: 15
CDR3aa: ASSPGLAGGYQETQY

v_gene: TRBV18
j_gene: TRBJ2-3
abundance: .
len: 14
CDR3aa: ASSRTPLGRTDTQY

v_gene: TRBV11-1
j_gene: TRBJ2-2
abundance: few
len: 12
CDR3aa: ASSTGAFTGELF

v_gene: TRBV7-3
j_gene: TRBJ2-1
abundance: few
len: 13
CDR3aa: ASSLRDSVRNEQF

v_gene: TRBV20-1
j_gene: TRBJ2-1
abundance: .
len: 13
CDR3aa: SASAITGEWNEQF

v_gene: TRBV3-1
j_gene: TRBJ1-1
abundance: .
len: 12
CDR3aa: ASSQARGGTEAF

v_gene: TRBV4-1
j_gene: TRBJ1-6
abundance: .
len: 12
CDR3aa: AASRRVDNSPLH

v_gene: TRBV24-1
j_gene: TRBJ1-1
abundance: .
len: 12
CDR3aa: ATRGAGMNTEAF

v_gene: TRBV3-1
j_gene: TRBJ2-1
abundance: few
len: 11
CDR3aa: ASIGQGIDEQF

v_gene: TRBV15
j_gene: TRBJ1-6
abundance: .
len: 14
CDR3aa: ATSSHRGQYNSPLH

v_gene: TRBV18
j_gene: TRBJ1-3
abundance: .
len: 13
CDR3aa: ASSLMDRAGNTIY

v_gene: TRBV6-5
j_gene: TRBJ2-2
abundance: .
len: 13
CDR3aa: ASSYSPFASGELF

v_gene: TRBV28
j_gene: TRBJ1-6
abundance: few
len: 12
CDR3aa: ASSPSGNHSPLH

v_gene: TRBV7-3
j_gene: TRBJ2-5
abundance: .
len: 13
CDR3aa: ASSLAGISGETQY

v_gene: TRBV11-3
j_gene: TRBJ2-1
abundance: .
len: 13
CDR3aa: ASSLDQGVVDEQF

v_gene: TRBV6-2/TRBV6-3
j_gene: TRBJ2-2
abundance: few
len: 12
CDR3aa: ASSYVGDPGELF

v_gene: TRBV5-1
j_gene: TRBJ2-2
abundance: many
len: 13
CDR3aa: ASRQGVTNTGELF

v_gene: TRBV20-1
j_gene: TRBJ2-7
abundance: few
len: 14
CDR3aa: SARDPRASASYEQY

v_gene: TRBV5-1
j_gene: TRBJ2-2
abundance: .
len: 13
CDR3aa: ASSFTGANTGELF

v_gene: TRBV19
j_gene: TRBJ2-5
abundance: .
len: 13
CDR3aa: ASRGRGTPGETQY

v_gene: TRBV5-1
j_gene: TRBJ2-6
abundance: few
len: 17
CDR3aa: ASSPRHGDKRSGANVLT

v_gene: TRBV12-3/TRBV12-4
j_gene: TRBJ1-2
abundance: .
len: 12
CDR3aa: ASRAGQGGYGYT